This TCR beta chain derives from a study of blood T cells in healthy people across ages. Trimming stripped 3 bases from V and 3 bases from J, with 7 bases between. CDR3 length: 13 amino acids. The second PCR ran roughly 6 to 11 cycles with a sample-barcoded 5' primer and J-beta primers. All cDNA molecules were each tagged by a template-switch adaptor with 12 random nucleotides. Individual samples furnished no less than 2.5 million CDR3-containing paired-end reads apiece. TCRdb redid the calling of the 5' RACE reads with MiXCR, one entry per CDR3 protein. The table includes around 780,000 distinct CDR3 sequences, roughly 25% detected once. This clonotype has only a few counts. This same sample was also taken into another study, of T cells of mothers and their children. Per that paper: Among related mother-child pairs, overlap was slightly higher than in unrelated pairs, though not significantly.

The chain couples TRBV12-3 or TRBV12-4 to TRBJ2-3, with D unclear. This receptor was identified in a boy under 18 in good health. Sample: blood. The CDR3 nucleotides read TGTGCCAGCAGTTTCGATGGGACAGATACGCAGTATTTT. It yields the protein CASSFDGTDTQYF.